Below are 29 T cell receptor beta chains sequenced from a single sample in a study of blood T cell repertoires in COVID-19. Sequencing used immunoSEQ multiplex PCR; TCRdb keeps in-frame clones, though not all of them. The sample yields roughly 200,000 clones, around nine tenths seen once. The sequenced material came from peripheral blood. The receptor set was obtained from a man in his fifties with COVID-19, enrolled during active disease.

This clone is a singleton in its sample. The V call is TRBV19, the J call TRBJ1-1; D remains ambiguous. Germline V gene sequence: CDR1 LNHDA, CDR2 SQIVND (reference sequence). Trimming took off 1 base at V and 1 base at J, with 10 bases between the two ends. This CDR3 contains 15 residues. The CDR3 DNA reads TGTGCCAGTAGTATAGTTAGCAGTGAGAACACTGAAGCTTTCTTT. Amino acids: CASSIVSSENTEAFF.

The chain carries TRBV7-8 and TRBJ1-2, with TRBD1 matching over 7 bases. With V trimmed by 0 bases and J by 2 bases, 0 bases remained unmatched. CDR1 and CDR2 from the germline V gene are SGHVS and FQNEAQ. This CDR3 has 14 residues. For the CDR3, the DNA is TGTGCCAGCAGCTTAGCGGACAGGAACTATGGCTACACCTTC. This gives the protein CASSLADRNYGYTF.

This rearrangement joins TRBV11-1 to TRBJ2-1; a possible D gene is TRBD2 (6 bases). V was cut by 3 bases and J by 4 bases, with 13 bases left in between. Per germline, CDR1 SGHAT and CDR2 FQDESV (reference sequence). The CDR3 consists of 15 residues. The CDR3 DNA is TGTGCCAGCAGCTTGGGTAGCGGAGATTACAATGAGCAGTTCTTC. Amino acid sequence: CASSLGSGDYNEQFF.

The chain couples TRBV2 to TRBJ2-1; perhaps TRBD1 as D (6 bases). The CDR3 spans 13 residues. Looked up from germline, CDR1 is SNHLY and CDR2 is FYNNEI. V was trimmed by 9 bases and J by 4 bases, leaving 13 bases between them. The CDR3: CASQGIQYNEQFF. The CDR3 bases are TGTGCCAGTCAGGGGATTCAATACAATGAGCAGTTCTTC.

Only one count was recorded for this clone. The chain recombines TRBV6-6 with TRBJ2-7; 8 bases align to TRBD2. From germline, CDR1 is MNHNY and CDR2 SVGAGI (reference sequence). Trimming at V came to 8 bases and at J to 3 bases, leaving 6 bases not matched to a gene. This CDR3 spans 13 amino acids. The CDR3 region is CASSRGGDYEQYF. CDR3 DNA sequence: TGTGCCAGCTCTCGGGGGGGCGACTACGAGCAGTACTTC.

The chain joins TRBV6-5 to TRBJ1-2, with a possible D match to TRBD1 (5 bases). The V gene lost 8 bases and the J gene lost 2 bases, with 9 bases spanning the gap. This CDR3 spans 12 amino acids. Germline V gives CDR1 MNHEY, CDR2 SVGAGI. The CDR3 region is CASWGENYGYTF. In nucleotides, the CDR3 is TGTGCCAGCTGGGGGGAAAACTATGGCTACACCTTC.

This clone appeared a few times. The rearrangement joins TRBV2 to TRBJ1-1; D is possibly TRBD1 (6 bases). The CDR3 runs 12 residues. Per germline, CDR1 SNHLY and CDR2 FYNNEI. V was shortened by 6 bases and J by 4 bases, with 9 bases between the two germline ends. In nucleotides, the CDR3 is TGTGCCAGCAGGTCAGGGGCCACTGAAGCTTTCTTT. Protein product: CASRSGATEAFF. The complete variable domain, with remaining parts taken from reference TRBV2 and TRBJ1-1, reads EPEVTQTPSHQVTQMGQEVILRCVPISNHLYFYWYRQILGQKVEFLVSFYNNEISEKSEIFDDQFSVERPDGSNFTLKIRSTKLEDSAMYFCASRSGATEAFFGQGTRLTVV.

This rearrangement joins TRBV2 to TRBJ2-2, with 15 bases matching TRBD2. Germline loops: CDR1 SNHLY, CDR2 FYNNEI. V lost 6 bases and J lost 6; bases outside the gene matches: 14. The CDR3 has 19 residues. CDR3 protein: CASSRGLAGGLVNAGELFF. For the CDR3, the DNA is TGTGCCAGCAGCCGCGGACTAGCGGGAGGGCTTGTGAATGCCGGGGAGCTGTTTTTT.

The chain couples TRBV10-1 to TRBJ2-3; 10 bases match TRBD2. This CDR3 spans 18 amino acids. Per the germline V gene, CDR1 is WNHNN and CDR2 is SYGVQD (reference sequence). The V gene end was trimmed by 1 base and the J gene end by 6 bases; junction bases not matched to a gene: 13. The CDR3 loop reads CASSELIPGLASFDTQYF. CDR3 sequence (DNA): TGCGCCAGCAGTGAGTTAATTCCGGGACTAGCGTCGTTTGATACGCAGTATTTT.

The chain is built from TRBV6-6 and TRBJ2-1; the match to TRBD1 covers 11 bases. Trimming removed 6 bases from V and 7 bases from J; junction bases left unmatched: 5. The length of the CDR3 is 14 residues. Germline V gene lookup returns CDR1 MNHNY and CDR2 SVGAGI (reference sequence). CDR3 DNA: TGTGCCAGCAGGCGGACAGGGGGCTTAAATGAGCAGTTCTTC. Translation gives CASRRTGGLNEQFF.

The CDR3 DNA reads as TGTGCCAGCAGCTCCGGGACAAACACCGAGAATGAGCAGTTCTTC. This sequence encodes CASSSGTNTENEQFF. The gene calls are TRBV7-9 and TRBJ2-1, with D possibly matching TRBD1 (6 bases). Germline assignment: CDR1 SEHNR and CDR2 FQNEAQ (reference sequence). Between the trimmed V and J ends, which lost 4 bases and 7 bases, there was a span of 17 bases. The CDR3 extends over 15 amino acids.

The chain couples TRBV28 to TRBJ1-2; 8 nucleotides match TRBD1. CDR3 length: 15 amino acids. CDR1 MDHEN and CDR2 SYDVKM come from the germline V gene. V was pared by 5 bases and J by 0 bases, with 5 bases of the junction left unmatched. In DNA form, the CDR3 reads TGTGCCAGCAGTAGGTCGGACAGGGCTAACTATGGCTACACCTTC. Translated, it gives CASSRSDRANYGYTF.

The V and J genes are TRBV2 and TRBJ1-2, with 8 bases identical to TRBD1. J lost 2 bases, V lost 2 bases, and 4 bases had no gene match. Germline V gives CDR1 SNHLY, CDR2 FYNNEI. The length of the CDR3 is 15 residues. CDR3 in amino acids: CASSERTGTNYGYTF. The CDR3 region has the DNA TGTGCCAGCAGTGAAAGGACAGGGACAAACTATGGCTACACCTTC.

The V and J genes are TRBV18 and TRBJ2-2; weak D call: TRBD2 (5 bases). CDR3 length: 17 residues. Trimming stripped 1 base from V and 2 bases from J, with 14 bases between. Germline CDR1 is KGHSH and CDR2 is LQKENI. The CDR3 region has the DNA TGTGCCAGCTCACCACGGGGAGCTGGAGCAAACACCGGGGAGCTGTTTTTT. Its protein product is CASSPRGAGANTGELFF.

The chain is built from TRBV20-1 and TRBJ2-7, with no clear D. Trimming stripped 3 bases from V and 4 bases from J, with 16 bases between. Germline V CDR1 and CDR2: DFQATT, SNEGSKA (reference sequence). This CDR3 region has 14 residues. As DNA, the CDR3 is TGCAGTGCTAGTATCGGTACTGTCCTTTACGAGCAGTACTTC. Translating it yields CSASIGTVLYEQYF.

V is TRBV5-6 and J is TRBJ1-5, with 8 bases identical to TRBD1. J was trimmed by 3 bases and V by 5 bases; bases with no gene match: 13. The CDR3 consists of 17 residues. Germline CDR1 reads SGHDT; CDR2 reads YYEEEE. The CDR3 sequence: CASSLGGGTGFNQPQHF. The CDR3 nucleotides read TGTGCCAGCAGTCTTGGGGGAGGGACAGGCTTCAATCAGCCCCAGCATTTT.

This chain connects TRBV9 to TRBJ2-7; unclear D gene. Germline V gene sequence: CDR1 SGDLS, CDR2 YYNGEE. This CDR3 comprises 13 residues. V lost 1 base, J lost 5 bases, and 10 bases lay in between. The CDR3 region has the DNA TGTGCCAGCAGCGTATCTTGGAGCCACGAGCAGTACTTC. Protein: CASSVSWSHEQYF.

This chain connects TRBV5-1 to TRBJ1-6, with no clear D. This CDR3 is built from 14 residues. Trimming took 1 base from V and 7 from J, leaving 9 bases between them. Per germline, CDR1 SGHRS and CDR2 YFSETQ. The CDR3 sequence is CASSLNSGNSPLHF. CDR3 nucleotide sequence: TGCGCCAGCAGCTTGAACAGCGGAAATTCACCCCTCCACTTT.

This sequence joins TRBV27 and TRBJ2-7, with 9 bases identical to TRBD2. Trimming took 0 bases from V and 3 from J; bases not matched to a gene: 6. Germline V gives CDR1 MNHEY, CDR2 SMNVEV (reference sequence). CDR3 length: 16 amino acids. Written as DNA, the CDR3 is TGTGCCAGCAGTTTATCGCGGGGGGGGGATGTCTACGAGCAGTACTTC. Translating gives CASSLSRGGDVYEQYF.

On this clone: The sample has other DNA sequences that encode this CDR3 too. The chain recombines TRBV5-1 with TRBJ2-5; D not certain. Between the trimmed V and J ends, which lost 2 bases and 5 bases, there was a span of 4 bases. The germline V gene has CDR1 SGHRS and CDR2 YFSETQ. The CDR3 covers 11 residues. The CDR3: CASSFEETQYF. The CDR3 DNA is TGCGCCAGCAGCTTTGAGGAGACCCAGTACTTC.

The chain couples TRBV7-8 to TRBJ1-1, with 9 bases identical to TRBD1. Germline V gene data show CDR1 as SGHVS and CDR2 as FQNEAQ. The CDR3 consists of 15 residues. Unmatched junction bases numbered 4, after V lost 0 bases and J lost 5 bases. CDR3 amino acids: CASSLAGQGMTEAFF. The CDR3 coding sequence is TGTGCCAGCAGCTTAGCGGGACAGGGTATGACTGAAGCTTTCTTT. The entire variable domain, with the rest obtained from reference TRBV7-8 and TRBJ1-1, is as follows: GAGVSQSPRYKVAKRGQDVALRCDPISGHVSLFWYQQALGQGPEFLTYFQNEAQLDKSGLPSDRFFAERPEGSVSTLKIQRTQQEDSAVYLCASSLAGQGMTEAFFGQGTRLTVV.

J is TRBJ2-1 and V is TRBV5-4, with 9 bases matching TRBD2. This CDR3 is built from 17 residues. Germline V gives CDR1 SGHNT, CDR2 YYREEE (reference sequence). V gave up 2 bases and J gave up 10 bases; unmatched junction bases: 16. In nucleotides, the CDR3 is TGTGCCAGCAGCTTCCTTCTTATGCGGGAGGGCCGGGGAGAGCAGTTCTTC. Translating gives CASSFLLMREGRGEQFF.

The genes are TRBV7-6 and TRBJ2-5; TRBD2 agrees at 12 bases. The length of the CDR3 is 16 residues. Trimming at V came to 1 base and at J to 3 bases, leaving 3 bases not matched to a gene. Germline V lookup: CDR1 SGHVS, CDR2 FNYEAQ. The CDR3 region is CASSLGASGGEETQYF. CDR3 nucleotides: TGTGCCAGCAGCTTAGGGGCTAGCGGGGGGGAAGAGACCCAGTACTTC.

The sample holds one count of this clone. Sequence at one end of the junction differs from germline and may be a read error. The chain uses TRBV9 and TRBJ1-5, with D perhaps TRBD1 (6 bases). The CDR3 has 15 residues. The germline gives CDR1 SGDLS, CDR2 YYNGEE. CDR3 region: CASSAGTTSNLPQHF. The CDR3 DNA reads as TGTGCCAGCAGCGCCGGGACAACCTCAAATCTGCCCCAGCATTTT.

In nucleotides, the CDR3 is TGCGCCAGCAGCCAAGCCGGGAACCATCAGCCCCAGCATTTT. Translating gives CASSQAGNHQPQHF. This sequence joins TRBV4-3 and TRBJ1-5; D is undetermined. V lost 1 base and J lost 5, with 9 bases in between. CDR1 is LGHNA and CDR2 is YSLEER in the germline V gene. This CDR3 spans 14 amino acids.

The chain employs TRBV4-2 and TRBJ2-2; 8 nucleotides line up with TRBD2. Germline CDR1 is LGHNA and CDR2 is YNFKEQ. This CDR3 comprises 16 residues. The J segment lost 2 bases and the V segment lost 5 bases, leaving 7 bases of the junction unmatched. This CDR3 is CASSARLASNTGELFF. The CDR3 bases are TGTGCCAGCAGCGCCCGACTAGCGAGTAACACCGGGGAGCTGTTTTTT.

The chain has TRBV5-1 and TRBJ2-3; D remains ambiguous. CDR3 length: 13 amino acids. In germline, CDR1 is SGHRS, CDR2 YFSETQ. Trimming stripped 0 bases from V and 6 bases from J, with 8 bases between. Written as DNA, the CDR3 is TGCGCCAGCAGCTTGGAGAGTCTGGATACGCAGTATTTT. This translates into CASSLESLDTQYF.

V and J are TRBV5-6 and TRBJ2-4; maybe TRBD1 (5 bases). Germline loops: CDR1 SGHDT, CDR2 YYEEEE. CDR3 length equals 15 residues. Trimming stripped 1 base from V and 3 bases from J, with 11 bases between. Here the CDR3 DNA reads TGTGCCAGCAGCTTGATGACAGCAGACAAAAACATTCAGTACTTC. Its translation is CASSLMTADKNIQYF.

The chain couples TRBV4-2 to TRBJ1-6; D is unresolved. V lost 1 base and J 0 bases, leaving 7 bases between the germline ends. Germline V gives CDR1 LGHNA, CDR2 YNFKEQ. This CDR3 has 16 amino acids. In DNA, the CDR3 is TGTGCCAGCAGCCAAGCTGGGAGCTCCTATAATTCACCCCTCCACTTT. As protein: CASSQAGSSYNSPLHF.